This T cell receptor beta chain is drawn from a study of blood T cell repertoires in COVID-19. Profiled with immunoSEQ multiplex PCR; TCRdb holds only in-frame clones, not every one. The sample comprises about 180,000 clones, roughly three quarters of which are singletons, and over 9.5% rests with the top ten. This CDR3 has 15 residues. Trimming removed 4 bases from V and 4 bases from J; junction bases left unmatched: 2. The germline V gene has CDR1 SGHRS and CDR2 YFSETQ. Seattle's enrolled individuals joined amid active infection and were then monitored longitudinally. The chain couples TRBV5-1 to TRBJ2-3; 14 bases are shared with TRBD2. The clonotype originates from a woman older than 75 with COVID-19, enrolled during active disease. Sequenced sample: peripheral blood. The CDR3 here is CASSGTSGGSDTQYF. The CDR3 DNA reads TGCGCCAGCAGCGGGACTAGCGGGGGTTCAGATACGCAGTATTTT.